This TCR beta chain emerged from a study of blood T cells in healthy people across ages. Notes on the study in general: It was found that TCR beta diversity correlated strongly with the percentage of naive T cells.

This clonotype was counted ten times or more. The antigen remains unidentified. CDR3 length: 15 amino acids. Trimming stripped 0 bases from V and 1 base from J, with 7 bases between. Germline assignment: CDR1 SGHRS and CDR2 YFSETQ. Each sample gave at least 6.5 million isolated PBMCs. Total RNA, at least 5.5 micrograms per sample, came from PBMCs. A sample-barcoded 5' primer and a J-beta primer mix were used in a second PCR of roughly 6 to 11 cycles. TCRdb reprocessed the 5' RACE reads with MiXCR, giving one entry per CDR3 protein. Of 710,000 or so distinct CDR3 sequences listed, less than 40% are singletons.

The genes are TRBV5-1 and TRBJ2-2; D not certain. This clonotype was sampled from a woman older than 75 in good health. Input material: blood. The DNA for the CDR3 is TGCGCCAGCAGCTTGGCCTTAGGGAACACCGGGGAGCTGTTTTTT. It yields the protein CASSLALGNTGELFF.